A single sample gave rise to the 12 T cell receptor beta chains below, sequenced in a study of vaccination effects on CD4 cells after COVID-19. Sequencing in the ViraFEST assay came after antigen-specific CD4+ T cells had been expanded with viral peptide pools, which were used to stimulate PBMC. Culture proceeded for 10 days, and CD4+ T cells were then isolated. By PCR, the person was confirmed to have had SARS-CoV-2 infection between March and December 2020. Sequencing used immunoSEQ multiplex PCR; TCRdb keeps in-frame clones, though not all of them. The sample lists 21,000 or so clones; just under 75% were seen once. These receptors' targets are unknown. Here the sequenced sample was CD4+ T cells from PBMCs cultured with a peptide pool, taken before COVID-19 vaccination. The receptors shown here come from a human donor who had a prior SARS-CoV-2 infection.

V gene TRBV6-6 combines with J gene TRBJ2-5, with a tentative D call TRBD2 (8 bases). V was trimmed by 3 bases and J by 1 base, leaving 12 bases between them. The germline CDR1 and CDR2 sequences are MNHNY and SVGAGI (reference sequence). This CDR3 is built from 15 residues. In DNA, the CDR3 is TGTGCCAGCAGTTATAGCGGGGACAGCCAAGAGACCCAGTACTTC. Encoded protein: CASSYSGDSQETQYF.

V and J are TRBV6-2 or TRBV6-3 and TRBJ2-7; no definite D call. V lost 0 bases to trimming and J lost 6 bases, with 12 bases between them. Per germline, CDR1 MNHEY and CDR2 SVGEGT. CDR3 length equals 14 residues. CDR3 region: CASSYSGGRAEQYF. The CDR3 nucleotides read TGTGCCAGCAGTTACTCCGGCGGTAGGGCCGAGCAGTACTTC.

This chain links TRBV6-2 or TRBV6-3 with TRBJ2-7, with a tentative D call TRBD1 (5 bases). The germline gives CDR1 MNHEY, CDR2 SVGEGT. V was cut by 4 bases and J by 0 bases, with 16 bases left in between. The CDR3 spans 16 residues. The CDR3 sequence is CASSSLGVPSSYEQYF. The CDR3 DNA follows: TGTGCCAGCAGTTCATTAGGGGTCCCCTCCTCCTACGAGCAGTACTTC.

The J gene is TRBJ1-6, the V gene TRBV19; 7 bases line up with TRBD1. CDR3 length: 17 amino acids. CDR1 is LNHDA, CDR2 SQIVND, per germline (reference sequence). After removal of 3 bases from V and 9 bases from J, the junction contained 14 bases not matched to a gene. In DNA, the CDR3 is TGTGCCAGTAGTATCGACAGGGCTTGGGGAGGGAGTTCACCCCTCCACTTT. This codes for CASSIDRAWGGSSPLHF.

The DNA of the CDR3 is TGTGCCTGGAGTGTACTTGGTCAGAGCTCACCCCTCCACTTT. This encodes CAWSVLGQSSPLHF. This sequence joins TRBV30 and TRBJ1-6; D is unclear. V was shortened by 0 bases and J by 10 bases, with 13 bases between the two germline ends. There are 14 residues in the CDR3. The V gene's germline CDR1 is GTSNPN and CDR2 SVGIG (reference sequence).

CDR3 region: CASSQWSSGRALEETQYF. The CDR3 DNA sequence: TGTGCCAGCAGCCAATGGTCTAGCGGGAGGGCCTTGGAAGAGACCCAGTACTTC. The chain is built from TRBV16 and TRBJ2-5; 12 positions agree with TRBD2. The CDR3 extends over 18 amino acids. CDR1 and CDR2 from the germline V gene are KGHSY and FQNENV. Trimming removed 1 base from V and 3 bases from J; junction bases left unmatched: 9.

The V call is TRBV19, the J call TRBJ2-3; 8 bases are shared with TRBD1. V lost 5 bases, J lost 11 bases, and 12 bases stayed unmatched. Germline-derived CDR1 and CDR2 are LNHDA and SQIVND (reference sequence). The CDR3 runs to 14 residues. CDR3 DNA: TGTGCCAGTAGTTGGGACAGGAGCTTAATAGGGCAGTATTTT. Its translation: CASSWDRSLIGQYF.

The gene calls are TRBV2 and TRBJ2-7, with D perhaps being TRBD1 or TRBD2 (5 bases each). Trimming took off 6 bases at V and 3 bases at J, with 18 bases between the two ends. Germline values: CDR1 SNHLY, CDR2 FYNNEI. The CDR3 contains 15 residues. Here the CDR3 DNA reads TGTGCCAGCAGGACGGGGCCAGGGTTATTCTACGAGCAGTACTTC. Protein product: CASRTGPGLFYEQYF.

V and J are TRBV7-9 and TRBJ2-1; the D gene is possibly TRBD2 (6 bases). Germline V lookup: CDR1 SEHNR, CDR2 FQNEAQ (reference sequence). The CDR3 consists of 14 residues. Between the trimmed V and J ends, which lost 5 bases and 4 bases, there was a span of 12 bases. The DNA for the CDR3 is TGTGCCAGCAGCGCCCCGGGACTTTACAATGAGCAGTTCTTC. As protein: CASSAPGLYNEQFF.

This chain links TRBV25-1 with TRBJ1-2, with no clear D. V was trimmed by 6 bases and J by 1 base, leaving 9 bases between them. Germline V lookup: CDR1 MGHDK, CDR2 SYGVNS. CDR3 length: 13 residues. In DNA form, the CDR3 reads TGTGCCAGCAGCCCCGACCGTAACTATGGCTACACCTTC. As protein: CASSPDRNYGYTF.

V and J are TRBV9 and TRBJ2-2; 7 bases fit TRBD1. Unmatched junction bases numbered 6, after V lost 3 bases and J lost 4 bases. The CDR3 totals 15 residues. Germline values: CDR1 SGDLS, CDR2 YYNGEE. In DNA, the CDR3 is TGTGCCAGCAGCGCGAGGGGACAGAGCACCGGGGAGCTGTTTTTT. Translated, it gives CASSARGQSTGELFF.

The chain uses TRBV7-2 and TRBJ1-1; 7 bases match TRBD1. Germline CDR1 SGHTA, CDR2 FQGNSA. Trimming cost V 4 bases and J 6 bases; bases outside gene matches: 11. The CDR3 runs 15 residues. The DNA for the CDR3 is TGTGCCAGCAGCTCCAGGGGGGGGCCGGGCTCTGAAGCTTTCTTT. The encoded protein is CASSSRGGPGSEAFF.